The entry below describes one TCR beta chain. The data were obtained in a study of cytomegalovirus exposure and HLA in healthy donors. Vbeta (60) and Jbeta (13) primers were used in the PCR. Only in-frame clones appear in the TCRdb table, and some are missing; sequencing was by immunoSEQ multiplex PCR. The repertoire holds some 97,000 clones, with 70% to 80% as singletons. CDR1 and CDR2 from the germline V gene are SGHNT and YYREEE (reference sequence). The CDR3 spans 13 residues. Trimming left V 3 bases short and J 7 bases short, with 13 bases between. This TCR was recovered from a woman under 30 in good health and CMV-seropositive. J is TRBJ1-2 and V is TRBV5-4, with a possible D match to TRBD1 (6 bases). Sequencing was carried out using PBMCs. DNA of the CDR3: TGTGCCAGCAGCTCCACAGGGTCTGGTGGCTACACCTTC. Protein sequence: CASSSTGSGGYTF.